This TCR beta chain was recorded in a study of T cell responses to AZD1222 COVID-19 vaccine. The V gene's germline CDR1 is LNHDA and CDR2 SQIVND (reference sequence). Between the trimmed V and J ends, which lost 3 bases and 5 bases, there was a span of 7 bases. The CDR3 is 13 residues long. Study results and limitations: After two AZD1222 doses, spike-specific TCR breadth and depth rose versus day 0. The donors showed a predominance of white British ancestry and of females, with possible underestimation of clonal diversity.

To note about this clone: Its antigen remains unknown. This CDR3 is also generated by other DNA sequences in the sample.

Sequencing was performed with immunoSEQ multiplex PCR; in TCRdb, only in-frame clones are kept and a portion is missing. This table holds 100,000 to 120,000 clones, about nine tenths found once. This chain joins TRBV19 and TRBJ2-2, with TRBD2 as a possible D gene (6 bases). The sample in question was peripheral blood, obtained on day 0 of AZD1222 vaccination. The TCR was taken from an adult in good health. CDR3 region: CASSMGGTGELFF. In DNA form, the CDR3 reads TGTGCCAGTAGTATGGGGGGTACCGGGGAGCTGTTTTTT.